This TCR beta chain comes out of a study of brain T cells in children with intractable seizures. Surgery cases with the highest brain T cell transcript signatures were chosen for sequencing. Repertoires were generated with immunoSEQ multiplex PCR, while TCRdb's copy carries only in-frame clones and drops some. The data contain about 3,600 clones, around 69% of them singletons. This clone was observed a handful of times. Per the germline V gene, CDR1 is MGHRA and CDR2 is YSYEKL. CDR3 length: 15 amino acids. The junction had 8 bases not matched to a gene; V was cut back by 5 bases and J by 4 bases. The TCR originated in a girl aged 2 to 10 with Rasmussen encephalitis and intractable seizures. The genes are TRBV4-1 and TRBJ1-5, with 7 bases fitting TRBD1. The sample here was resected brain tissue, taken at surgery. The CDR3 is CASSYRDSFNQPQHF. The CDR3 bases are TGCGCCAGCAGCTACCGGGACAGCTTTAATCAGCCCCAGCATTTT.